Shown below are 12 T cell receptor beta chains from a single sample sequenced in a study of blood T cell repertoires in COVID-19. Libraries were prepared by immunoSEQ multiplex PCR; TCRdb keeps only in-frame clonotypes and omits some of them. The sample shows about 240,000 clones, about four fifths of them seen only once. The sequenced sample was peripheral blood. Receptor source: an elderly woman with COVID-19, enrolled during active disease.

The J gene is TRBJ2-3, the V gene TRBV19; TRBD2 is a possible D gene (5 bases). V lost 5 bases, J lost 2 bases, and 14 bases lay in between. Germline CDR1 and CDR2: LNHDA and SQIVND (reference sequence). The CDR3 length is 15 residues. The CDR3, as DNA: TGTGCCAGTAGTCCTGAGAGGGCGTCCACAGATACGCAGTATTTT. Its translation is CASSPERASTDTQYF. The full variable domain, completed using reference TRBV19 and TRBJ2-3, is DGGITQSPKYLFRKEGQNVTLSCEQNLNHDAMYWYRQDPGQGLRLIYYSQIVNDFQKGDIAEGYSVSREKKESFPLTVTSAQKNPTAFYLCASSPERASTDTQYFGPGTRLTVL.

The CDR3 protein is CASSQVRRTGNIQYF. For the CDR3, the DNA is TGCGCCAGCAGCCAAGTGAGGCGGACTGGGAACATTCAGTACTTC. The chain has TRBV4-1 and TRBJ2-4; possible D gene TRBD2, 5 bases. V lost 1 base and J 7 bases, leaving 14 bases between the germline ends. CDR1 and CDR2 (germline): MGHRA, YSYEKL. The CDR3 contains 15 residues.

Comment on this clone: Distinct nucleotide sequences in the sample also encode this CDR3. The chain employs TRBV7-9 and TRBJ1-2; D unresolved. Germline CDR1 and CDR2: SEHNR and FQNEAQ (reference sequence). The CDR3 has 15 residues. V lost 0 bases and J lost 2, with 10 bases in between. The CDR3 coding sequence is TGTGCCAGCAGCTTAGCGGGCAGCCCCAACTATGGCTACACCTTC. It translates to CASSLAGSPNYGYTF.

The V and J genes are TRBV29-1 and TRBJ1-1; perhaps TRBD1 as D (6 bases). Germline assignment: CDR1 SQVTM and CDR2 ANQGSEA. The V gene lost 6 bases and the J gene lost 1 base, with 18 bases spanning the gap. The CDR3 covers 15 residues. CDR3 sequence (DNA): TGCAGCGTCCGGGCCGATCAGGGACAGAACACTGAAGCTTTCTTT. Its translation: CSVRADQGQNTEAFF.

The chain is built from TRBV10-2 and TRBJ1-1; D is uncertain. CDR1 WSHSY and CDR2 SAAADI come from the germline V gene. The V end was cut by 5 bases, the J end by 1 base, with 11 bases between. This CDR3 contains 14 residues. CDR3 nucleotide sequence: TGCGCCAGCAGTCCCCAGGCCACGAACACTGAAGCTTTCTTT. This sequence encodes CASSPQATNTEAFF.

V is TRBV28 and J is TRBJ1-6, with unresolved D. With 2 bases removed from V and 2 bases from J, the gap between germline ends came to 19 bases. From germline, CDR1 is MDHEN and CDR2 SYDVKM. The CDR3 contains 19 residues. The CDR3 bases are TGTGCCAGCAGTTTAAGAGGAGGGAAGAGAAGCGCCTATAATTCACCCCTCCACTTT. It specifies CASSLRGGKRSAYNSPLHF.

V usage is TRBV19 and J usage is TRBJ1-2, with TRBD1 matching 8 bases. The CDR3 runs to 13 residues. CDR1 is LNHDA and CDR2 is SQIVND in the germline V gene (reference sequence). V was clipped by 6 bases and J by 4 bases; unmatched bases: 4. The CDR3 nucleotides are TGTGCCAGTAGGGGGACAGGTGGCTATGGCTACACCTTC. It encodes CASRGTGGYGYTF.

This clone has just a few counts. The rearrangement joins TRBV12-5 to TRBJ2-2; D is possibly TRBD2 (5 bases). Looked up from germline, CDR1 is LGHNT and CDR2 is FRNRAP. This CDR3 contains 15 residues. V dropped 5 bases and J dropped 1 base, with 11 bases sitting between them. This chain's CDR3 is CASGTTGKNTGELFF. The CDR3 nucleotides read TGTGCTAGTGGTACCACCGGGAAGAACACCGGGGAGCTGTTTTTT. The whole variable domain, filled in from reference TRBV12-5 and TRBJ2-2, reads DARVTQTPRHKVTEMGQEVTMRCQPILGHNTVFWYRQTMMQGLELLAYFRNRAPLDDSGMPKDRFSAEMPDATLATLKIQPSEPRDSAVYFCASGTTGKNTGELFFGEGSRLTVL.

The chain is built from TRBV11-3 and TRBJ2-1; 10 bases agree with TRBD2. The J segment lost 3 bases and the V segment lost 4 bases, leaving 0 bases of the junction unmatched. This CDR3 has 14 amino acids. Looked up from germline, CDR1 is SGHNT and CDR2 is YENEEA. In nucleotides, the CDR3 is TGTGCCAGCAGCTCTAGCGGGAGCTACAATGAGCAGTTCTTC. This encodes CASSSSGSYNEQFF. Filled out from reference TRBV11-3 and TRBJ2-1, the complete variable domain reads EAGVVQSPRYKIIEKKQPVAFWCNPISGHNTLYWYLQNLGQGPELLIRYENEEAVDDSQLPKDRFSAERLKGVDSTLKIQPAELGDSAVYLCASSSSGSYNEQFFGPGTRLTVL.

This chain joins TRBV6-5 and TRBJ1-2; 10 nucleotides align to TRBD1. Trimming cost V 6 bases and J 6 bases; bases outside gene matches: 7. Germline CDR1 is MNHEY and CDR2 is SVGAGI. The CDR3 loop spans 14 amino acids. CDR3 loop: CASSWRQGADGYTF. The CDR3 DNA is TGTGCCAGCAGCTGGAGACAGGGGGCGGATGGCTACACCTTC.

The chain uses TRBV25-1 and TRBJ2-1; D may be TRBD1 (5 bases). CDR1 and CDR2 (germline): MGHDK, SYGVNS. The CDR3 is 13 amino acids. V lost 7 bases and J 4 bases, leaving 11 bases between the germline ends. The CDR3 spells CASTGAVYNEQFF. The CDR3 DNA reads as TGTGCCAGCACTGGGGCGGTATACAATGAGCAGTTCTTC.

The V and J genes are TRBV6-1 and TRBJ1-2; 7 bases fit TRBD1. The germline V gene has CDR1 MNHNS and CDR2 SASEGT. With V trimmed by 1 base and J by 2 bases, 4 bases remained unmatched. The CDR3 totals 15 residues. CDR3 DNA sequence: TGTGCCAGCAGTGAAGGGGGCAGGGGGAACTATGGCTACACCTTC. It specifies CASSEGGRGNYGYTF.